The clone carrying this TCR beta chain was seen repeatedly, ten times or more. TCRdb re-called the 5' RACE reads with MiXCR, one entry per CDR3 protein. The table has 20,000 to 30,000 distinct CDR3 sequences, roughly 2.5% seen once. This specimen comes from a study of neurological immune-mediated disorders. This CDR3 is 19 amino acids long. In germline, CDR1 is SGHRS, CDR2 YFSETQ. V trimming: 3 bases; J trimming: 0 bases; junction bases outside the gene matches: 10. The sequence derives from a woman aged 45-60 years with multiple sclerosis. The chain has TRBV5-1 and TRBJ2-4, with TRBD2 matching over 12 bases. The specimen was PBMCs. CDR3 bases: TGCGCCAGCAGCTACGGACTAGCGGGAACCTCTGTAGCCAAAAACATTCAGTACTTC. This codes for CASSYGLAGTSVAKNIQYF.